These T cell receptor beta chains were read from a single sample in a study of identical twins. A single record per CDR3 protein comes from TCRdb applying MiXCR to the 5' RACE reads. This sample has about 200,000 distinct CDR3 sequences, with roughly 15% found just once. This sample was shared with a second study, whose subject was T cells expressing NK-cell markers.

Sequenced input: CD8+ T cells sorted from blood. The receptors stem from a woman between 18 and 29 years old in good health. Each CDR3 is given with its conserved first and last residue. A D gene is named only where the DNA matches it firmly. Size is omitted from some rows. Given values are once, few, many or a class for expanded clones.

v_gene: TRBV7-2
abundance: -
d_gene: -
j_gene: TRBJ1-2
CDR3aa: CASSLMVTIDGYTF
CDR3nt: TGTGCCAGCAGCTTAATGGTGACAATTGATGGCTACACCTTC

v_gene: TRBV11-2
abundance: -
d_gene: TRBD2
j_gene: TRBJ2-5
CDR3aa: CASSTTGTSGQETQYF
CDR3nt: TGTGCCAGCAGCACAACCGGGACTAGCGGCCAAGAGACCCAGTACTTC

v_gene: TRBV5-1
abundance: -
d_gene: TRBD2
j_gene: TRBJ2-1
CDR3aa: CASSPSTSLYNEQFF
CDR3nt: TGCGCCAGCAGCCCCTCGACTAGCCTCTACAATGAGCAGTTCTTC

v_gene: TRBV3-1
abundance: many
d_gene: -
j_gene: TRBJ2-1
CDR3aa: CASRGGFNEQFF
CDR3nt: TGTGCCAGTCGAGGAGGGTTCAATGAGCAGTTCTTC

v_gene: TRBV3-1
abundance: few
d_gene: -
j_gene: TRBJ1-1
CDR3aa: CASSQVRQLNTEAFF
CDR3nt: TGTGCCAGCAGCCAAGTGCGTCAGCTGAACACTGAAGCTTTCTTT

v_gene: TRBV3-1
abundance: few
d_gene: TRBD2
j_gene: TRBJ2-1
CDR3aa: CASSQVGSGRAYNEQFF
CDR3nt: TGTGCCAGCAGCCAAGTTGGTAGCGGGAGAGCCTACAATGAGCAGTTCTTC

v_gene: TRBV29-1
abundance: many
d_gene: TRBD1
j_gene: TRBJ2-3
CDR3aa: CSGRQGLRTDTQYF
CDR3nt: TGCAGCGGGCGACAGGGGCTCCGTACAGATACGCAGTATTTT

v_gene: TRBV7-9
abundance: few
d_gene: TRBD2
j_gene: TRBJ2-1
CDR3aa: CASSRTSGRFNEQFF
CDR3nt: TGTGCCAGCAGCCGCACTAGCGGGCGATTCAATGAGCAGTTCTTC

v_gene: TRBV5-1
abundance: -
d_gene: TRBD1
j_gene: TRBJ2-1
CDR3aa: CASSRGQPEQFF
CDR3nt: TGCGCCAGCAGCCGGGGACAGCCTGAGCAGTTCTTC

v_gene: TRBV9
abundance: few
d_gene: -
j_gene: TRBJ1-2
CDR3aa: CASRTSGAASYGYTF
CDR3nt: TGTGCCAGCAGGACCTCGGGTGCGGCCTCCTATGGCTACACCTTC

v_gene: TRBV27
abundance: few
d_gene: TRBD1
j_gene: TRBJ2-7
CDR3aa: CATKYRGRSYEQYF
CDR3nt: TGTGCCACCAAATACAGGGGAAGGTCCTACGAGCAGTACTTC

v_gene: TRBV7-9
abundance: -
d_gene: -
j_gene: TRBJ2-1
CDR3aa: CASSLRSGLYNEQFF
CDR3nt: TGTGCCAGCAGCTTACGGTCAGGGCTATACAATGAGCAGTTCTTC

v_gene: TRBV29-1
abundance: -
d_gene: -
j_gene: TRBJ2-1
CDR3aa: CSVVGRQGYNEQFF
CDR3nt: TGCAGCGTTGTGGGTCGCCAGGGTTACAATGAGCAGTTCTTC

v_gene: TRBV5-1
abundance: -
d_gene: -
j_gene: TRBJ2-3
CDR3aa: CASSWRPDTDTQYF
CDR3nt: TGCGCCAGCAGCTGGAGGCCAGACACAGATACGCAGTATTTT

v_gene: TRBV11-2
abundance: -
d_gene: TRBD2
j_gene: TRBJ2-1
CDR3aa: CASSLNILAGDIYNEQFF
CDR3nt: TGTGCCAGCAGCTTAAACATTCTAGCGGGAGATATCTACAATGAGCAGTTCTTC

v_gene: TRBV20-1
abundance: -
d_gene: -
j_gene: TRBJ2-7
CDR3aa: CSARPRVGSYEQYF
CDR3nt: TGCAGTGCTAGACCCAGGGTTGGCTCCTACGAGCAGTACTTC

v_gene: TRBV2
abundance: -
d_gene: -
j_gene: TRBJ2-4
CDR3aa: CASTQLGWVEDIQYF
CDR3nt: TGTGCCAGCACTCAGCTAGGATGGGTCGAGGACATTCAGTACTTC

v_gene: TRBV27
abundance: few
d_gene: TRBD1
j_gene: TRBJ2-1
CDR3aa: CASSLWTGGYDEQFF
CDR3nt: TGTGCCAGCAGTTTATGGACAGGGGGTTATGATGAGCAGTTCTTC

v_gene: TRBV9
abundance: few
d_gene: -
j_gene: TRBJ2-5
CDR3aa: CASTRAGGAETQYF
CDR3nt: TGTGCCAGCACCAGAGCAGGGGGGGCAGAGACCCAGTACTTC

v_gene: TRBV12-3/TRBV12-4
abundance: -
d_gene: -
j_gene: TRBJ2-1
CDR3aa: CASSLWASDYNEQFF
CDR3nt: TGTGCCAGCAGTTTATGGGCTAGCGACTACAATGAGCAGTTCTTC

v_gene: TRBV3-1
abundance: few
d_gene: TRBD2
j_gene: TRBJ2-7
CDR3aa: CASSHSPGLAVSSYEQYF
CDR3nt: TGTGCCAGCAGCCATTCTCCGGGACTAGCGGTAAGCTCCTACGAGCAGTACTTC

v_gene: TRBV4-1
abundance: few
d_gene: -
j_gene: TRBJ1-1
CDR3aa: CASSQEGWGLNTEAFF
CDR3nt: TGCGCCAGCAGCCAAGAAGGTTGGGGCCTGAACACTGAAGCTTTCTTT

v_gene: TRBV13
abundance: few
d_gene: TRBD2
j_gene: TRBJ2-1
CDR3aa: CASSLEALAGWAEDEQFF
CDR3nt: TGTGCCAGCAGCTTAGAAGCGCTAGCGGGGTGGGCCGAGGATGAGCAGTTCTTC

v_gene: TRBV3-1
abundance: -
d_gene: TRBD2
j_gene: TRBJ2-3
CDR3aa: CASSQPRTSPPDTQYF
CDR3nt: TGTGCCAGCAGTCAACCCCGGACTAGCCCCCCAGATACGCAGTATTTT

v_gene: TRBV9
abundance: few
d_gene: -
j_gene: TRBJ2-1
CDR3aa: CASSERTLPGQFF
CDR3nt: TGTGCCAGCAGCGAGAGGACCCTCCCGGGGCAGTTCTTC

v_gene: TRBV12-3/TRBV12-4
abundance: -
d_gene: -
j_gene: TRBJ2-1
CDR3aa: CASSLAGAGTEQFF
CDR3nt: TGTGCCAGCAGTTTAGCGGGGGCAGGCACCGAGCAGTTCTTC

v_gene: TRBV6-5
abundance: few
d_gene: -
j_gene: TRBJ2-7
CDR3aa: CASSYSNFERGEQYF
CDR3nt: TGTGCCAGCAGTTACTCGAACTTTGAGAGAGGCGAGCAGTACTTC